One sample yielded the 3 T cell receptor beta chains listed below, sequenced in a study of metastatic and nonmetastatic thyroid tumors. TCRdb reprocessed the PCR reads via MiXCR. The table lists fewer than 55,000 clones, under 20% of them singletons. Each patient came to thyroid surgery without any prior treatment (of any kind). Sequencing was performed on blood. Receptors originate from a female donor with papillary thyroid cancer or a benign thyroid nodule (not recorded which). Some clones in this sample may be carry-over from other donors' samples.

This chain uses TRBV5-1 with TRBJ2-7, with 9 bases matching TRBD1. Germline assignment: CDR1 SGHRS and CDR2 YFSETQ. Trimming cost V 0 bases and J 4 bases; bases outside gene matches: 5. There are 15 residues in the CDR3. In DNA form, the CDR3 reads TGCGCCAGCAGCTTGGCCATAGGACAGGGGTACGAGCAGTACTTC. Translating gives CASSLAIGQGYEQYF.

This clone came up a few times. This may stem from a read error, because a much larger clone lies one nucleotide away. The chain carries TRBV20-1 and TRBJ1-1, with a possible D match to TRBD1 (6 bases). Germline lookup yields CDR1 DFQATT and CDR2 SNEGSKA (reference sequence). The CDR3 consists of 12 residues. CDR3 nucleotides: TGCACCTGTACAGGGCCAAACACTGAAGCTTTCTTT. This codes for CTCTGPNTEAFF.

This sequence joins TRBV5-1 and TRBJ1-1; tentative D call: TRBD1 (5 bases). This CDR3 has 14 residues. Per the germline V gene, CDR1 is SGHRS and CDR2 is YFSETQ. V lost 0 bases and J lost 7, with 13 bases in between. The CDR3: CASSLARERDEAFF. The DNA of the CDR3 is TGCGCCAGCAGCTTGGCCAGGGAGCGCGATGAAGCTTTCTTT.